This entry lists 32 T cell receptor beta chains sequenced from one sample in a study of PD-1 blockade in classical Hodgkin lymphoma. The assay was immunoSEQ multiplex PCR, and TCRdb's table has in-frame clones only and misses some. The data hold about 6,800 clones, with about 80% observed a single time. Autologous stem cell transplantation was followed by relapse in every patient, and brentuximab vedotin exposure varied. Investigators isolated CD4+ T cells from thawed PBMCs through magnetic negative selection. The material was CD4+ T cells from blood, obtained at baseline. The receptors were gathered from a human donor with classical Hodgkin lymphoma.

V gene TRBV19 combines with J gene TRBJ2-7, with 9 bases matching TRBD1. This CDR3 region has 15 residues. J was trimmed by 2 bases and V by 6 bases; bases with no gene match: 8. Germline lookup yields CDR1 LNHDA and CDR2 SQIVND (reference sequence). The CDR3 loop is CASSRTGTGTYEQYF. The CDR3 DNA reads TGTGCCAGTAGCCGGACCGGGACAGGGACCTACGAGCAGTACTTC.

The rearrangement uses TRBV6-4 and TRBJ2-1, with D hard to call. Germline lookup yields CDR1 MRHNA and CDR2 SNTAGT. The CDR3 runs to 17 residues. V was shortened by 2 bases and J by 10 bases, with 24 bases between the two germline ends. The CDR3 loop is CASSDPECRDTIGEQFF. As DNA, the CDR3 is TGTGCCAGCAGTGACCCTGAGTGCCGAGATACAATAGGGGAGCAGTTCTTC.

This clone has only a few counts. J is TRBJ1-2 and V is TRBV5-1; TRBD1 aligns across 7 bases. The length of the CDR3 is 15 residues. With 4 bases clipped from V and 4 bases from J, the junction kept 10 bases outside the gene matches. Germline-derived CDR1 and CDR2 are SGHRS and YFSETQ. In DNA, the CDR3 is TGCGCCAGCAGCATACAGACAGGGTCGGGCTATGGCTACACCTTC. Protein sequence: CASSIQTGSGYGYTF.

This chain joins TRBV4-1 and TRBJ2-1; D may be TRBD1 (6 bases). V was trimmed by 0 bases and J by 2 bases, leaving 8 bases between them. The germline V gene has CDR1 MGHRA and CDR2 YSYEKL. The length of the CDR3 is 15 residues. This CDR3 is CASSQETGTYNEQFF. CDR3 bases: TGCGCCAGCAGCCAAGAGACAGGAACCTACAATGAGCAGTTCTTC.

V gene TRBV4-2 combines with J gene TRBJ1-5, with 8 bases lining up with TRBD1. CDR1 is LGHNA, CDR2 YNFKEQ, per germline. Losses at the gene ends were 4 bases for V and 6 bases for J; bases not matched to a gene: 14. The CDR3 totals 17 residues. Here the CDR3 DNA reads TGTGCCAGCAGCCCTTTACTCGACAGGGGCGCCGGTCAGCCCCAGCATTTT. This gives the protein CASSPLLDRGAGQPQHF.

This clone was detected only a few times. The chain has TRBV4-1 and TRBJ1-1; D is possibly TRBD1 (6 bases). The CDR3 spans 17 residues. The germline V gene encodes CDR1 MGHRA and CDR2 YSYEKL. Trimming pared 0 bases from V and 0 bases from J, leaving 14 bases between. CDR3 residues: CASSQEGLRGLNTEAFF. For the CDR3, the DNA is TGCGCCAGCAGCCAAGAGGGACTCAGGGGACTGAACACTGAAGCTTTCTTT.

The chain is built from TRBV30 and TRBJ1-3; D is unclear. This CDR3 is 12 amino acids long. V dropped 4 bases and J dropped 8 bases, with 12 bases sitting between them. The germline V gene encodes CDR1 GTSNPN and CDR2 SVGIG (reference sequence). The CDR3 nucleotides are TGTGCCTGGAAAACGACCGAGTACACCATATATTTT. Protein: CAWKTTEYTIYF.

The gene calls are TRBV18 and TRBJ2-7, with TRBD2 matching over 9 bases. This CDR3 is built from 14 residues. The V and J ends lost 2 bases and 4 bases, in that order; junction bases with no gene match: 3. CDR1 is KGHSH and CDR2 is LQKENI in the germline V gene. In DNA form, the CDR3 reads TGTGCCAGCTCACCAACAGCGGGAGGTTACGAGCAGTACTTC. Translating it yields CASSPTAGGYEQYF.

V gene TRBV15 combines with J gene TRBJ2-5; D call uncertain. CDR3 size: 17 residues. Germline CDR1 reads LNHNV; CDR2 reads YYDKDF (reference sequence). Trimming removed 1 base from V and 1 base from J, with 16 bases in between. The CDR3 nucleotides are TGTGCCACCAGCAGAGGGTCTTCCGGGCGGCTCCAAGAGACCCAGTACTTC. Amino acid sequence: CATSRGSSGRLQETQYF. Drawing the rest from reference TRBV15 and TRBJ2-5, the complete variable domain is DAMVIQNPRYQVTQFGKPVTLSCSQTLNHNVMYWYQQKSSQAPKLLFHYYDKDFNNEADTPDNFQSRRPNTSFCFLDIRSPGLGDTAMYLCATSRGSSGRLQETQYFGPGTRLLVL.

CDR3 region: CASDGGQGTHEQYF. The CDR3 region has the DNA TGTGCCAGCGACGGGGGACAGGGTACTCACGAGCAGTACTTC. The chain combines TRBV19 with TRBJ2-7; TRBD1 matches at 9 bases. J gave up 5 bases and V 9 bases, and 11 bases lay outside the gene matches. Germline V lookup: CDR1 LNHDA, CDR2 SQIVND (reference sequence). CDR3 size: 14 residues.

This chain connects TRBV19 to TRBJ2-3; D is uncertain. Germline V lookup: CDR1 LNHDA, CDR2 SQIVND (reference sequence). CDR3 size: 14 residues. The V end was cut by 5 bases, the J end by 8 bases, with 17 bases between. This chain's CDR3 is CASSEARSLITQYF. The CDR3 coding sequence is TGTGCCAGTAGTGAAGCACGCTCCCTCATTACGCAGTATTTT.

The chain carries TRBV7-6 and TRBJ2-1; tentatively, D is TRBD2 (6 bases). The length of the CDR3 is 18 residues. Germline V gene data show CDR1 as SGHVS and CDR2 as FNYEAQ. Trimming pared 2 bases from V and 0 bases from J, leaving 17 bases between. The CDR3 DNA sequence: TGTGCCAGCAGCTTATACGGGAGTCCCCCAAGCTCCTACAATGAGCAGTTCTTC. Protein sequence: CASSLYGSPPSSYNEQFF.

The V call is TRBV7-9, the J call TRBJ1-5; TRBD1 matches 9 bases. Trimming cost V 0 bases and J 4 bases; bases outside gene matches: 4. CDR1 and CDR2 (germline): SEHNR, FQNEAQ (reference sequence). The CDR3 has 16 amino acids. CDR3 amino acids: CASSLASGTGNQPQHF. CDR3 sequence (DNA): TGTGCCAGCAGCTTAGCGTCCGGGACAGGGAATCAGCCCCAGCATTTT.

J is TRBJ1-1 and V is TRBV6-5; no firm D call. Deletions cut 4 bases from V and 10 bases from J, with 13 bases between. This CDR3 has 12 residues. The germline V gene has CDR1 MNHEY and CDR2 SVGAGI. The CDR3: CASSSLNRGAFF. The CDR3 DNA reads TGTGCCAGCAGTTCCTTAAATCGGGGAGCTTTCTTT.

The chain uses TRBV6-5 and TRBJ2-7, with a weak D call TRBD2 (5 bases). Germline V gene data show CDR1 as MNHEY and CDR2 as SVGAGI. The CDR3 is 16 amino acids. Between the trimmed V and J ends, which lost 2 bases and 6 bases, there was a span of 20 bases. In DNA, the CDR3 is TGTGCCAGCAGTTACACCAAATCCACCGGGATCGCCGAGCAGTACTTC. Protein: CASSYTKSTGIAEQYF.

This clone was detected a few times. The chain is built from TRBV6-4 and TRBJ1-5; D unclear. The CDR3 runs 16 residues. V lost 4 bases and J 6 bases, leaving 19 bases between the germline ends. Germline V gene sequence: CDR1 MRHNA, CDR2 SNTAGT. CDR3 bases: TGTGCCAGCAGTGTTCCACTCGCCGGGGATGCTCAGCCCCAGCATTTT. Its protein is CASSVPLAGDAQPQHF.

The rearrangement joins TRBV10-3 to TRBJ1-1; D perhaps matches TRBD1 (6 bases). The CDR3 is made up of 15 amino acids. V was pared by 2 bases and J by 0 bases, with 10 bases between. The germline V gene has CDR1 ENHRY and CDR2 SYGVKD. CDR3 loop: CAISERDRMNTEAFF. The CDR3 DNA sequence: TGTGCCATCAGTGAGCGAGACAGGATGAACACTGAAGCTTTCTTT.

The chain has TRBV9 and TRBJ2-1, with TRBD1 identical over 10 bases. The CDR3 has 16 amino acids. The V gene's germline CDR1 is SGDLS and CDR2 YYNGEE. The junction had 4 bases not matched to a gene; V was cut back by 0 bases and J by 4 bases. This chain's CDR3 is CASSVGRDRGYNEQFF. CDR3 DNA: TGTGCCAGCAGCGTAGGTCGGGACAGGGGTTACAATGAGCAGTTCTTC.

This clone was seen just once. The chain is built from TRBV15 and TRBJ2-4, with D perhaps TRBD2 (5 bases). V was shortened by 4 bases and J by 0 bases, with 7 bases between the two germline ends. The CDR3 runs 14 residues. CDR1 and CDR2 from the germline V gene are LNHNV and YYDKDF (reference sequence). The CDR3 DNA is TGTGCCACCAGCATGGAGGTAGCCAAAAACATTCAGTACTTC. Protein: CATSMEVAKNIQYF.

CDR3 nucleotide sequence: TGCGCCAGCAGCCGGGACCCGTATCAGCCCCAGCATTTT. It yields the protein CASSRDPYQPQHF. The V and J genes are TRBV10-1 and TRBJ1-5, with D maybe TRBD1 (5 bases). The germline CDR1 and CDR2 sequences are WNHNN and SYGVQD (reference sequence). Trimming took 6 bases from V and 5 from J, leaving 11 bases between them. The CDR3 runs to 13 residues.

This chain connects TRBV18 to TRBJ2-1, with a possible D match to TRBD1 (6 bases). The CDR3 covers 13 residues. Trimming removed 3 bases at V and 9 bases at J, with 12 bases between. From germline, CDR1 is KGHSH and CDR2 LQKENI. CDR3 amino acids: CASSPLQGSEQFF. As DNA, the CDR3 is TGTGCCAGCTCACCGTTACAGGGATCTGAGCAGTTCTTC.

DNA for the CDR3: TGTGCCAGCAGTTTATCCGGGGGAAGGAATAATTCACCCCTCCACTTT. The encoded protein is CASSLSGGRNNSPLHF. The chain is built from TRBV27 and TRBJ1-6; D perhaps matches TRBD1 (5 bases). The V end lost 0 bases, the J end lost 5 bases, and 11 bases lay between the germline ends. Germline CDR1 and CDR2: MNHEY and SMNVEV (reference sequence). The CDR3 is 16 amino acids.

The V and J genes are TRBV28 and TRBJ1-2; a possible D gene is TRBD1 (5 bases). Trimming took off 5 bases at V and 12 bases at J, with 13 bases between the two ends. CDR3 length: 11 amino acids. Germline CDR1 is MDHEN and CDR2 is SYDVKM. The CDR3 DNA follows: TGTGCCAGCAGTGCCGGGACCGGGCACACCTTC. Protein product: CASSAGTGHTF.

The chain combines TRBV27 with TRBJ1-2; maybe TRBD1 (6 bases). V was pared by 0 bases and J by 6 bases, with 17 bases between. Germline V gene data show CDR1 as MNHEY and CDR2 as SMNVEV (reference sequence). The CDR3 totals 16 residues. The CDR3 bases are TGTGCCAGCAGTTTATCTTCTATAGGGGGTTTGCATGGCTACACCTTC. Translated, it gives CASSLSSIGGLHGYTF.

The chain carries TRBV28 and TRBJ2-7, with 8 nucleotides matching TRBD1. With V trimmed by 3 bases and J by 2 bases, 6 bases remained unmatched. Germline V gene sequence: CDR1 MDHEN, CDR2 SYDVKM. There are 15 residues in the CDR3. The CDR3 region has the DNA TGTGCCAGCAGTTTCCTGCCGGACAGGGCCTACGAGCAGTACTTC. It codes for CASSFLPDRAYEQYF.

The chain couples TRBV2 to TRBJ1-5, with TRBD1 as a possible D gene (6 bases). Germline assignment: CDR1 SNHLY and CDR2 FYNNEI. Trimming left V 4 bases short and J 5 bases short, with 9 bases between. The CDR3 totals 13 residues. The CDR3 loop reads CASSGTVYQPQHF. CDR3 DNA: TGTGCCAGCAGTGGGACAGTTTATCAGCCCCAGCATTTT.

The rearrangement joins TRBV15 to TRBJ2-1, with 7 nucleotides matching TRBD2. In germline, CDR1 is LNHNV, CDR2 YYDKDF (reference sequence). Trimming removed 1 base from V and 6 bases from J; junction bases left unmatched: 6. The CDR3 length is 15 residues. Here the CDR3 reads CATSRVGGSVNEQFF. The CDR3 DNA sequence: TGTGCCACCAGCAGAGTGGGCGGGAGTGTCAATGAGCAGTTCTTC.

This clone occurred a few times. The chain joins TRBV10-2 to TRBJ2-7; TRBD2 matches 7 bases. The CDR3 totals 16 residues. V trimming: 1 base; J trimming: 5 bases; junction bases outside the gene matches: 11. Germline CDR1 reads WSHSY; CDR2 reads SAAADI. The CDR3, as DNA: TGCGCCAGCAGTGAGTGGGTTGGCGGGAGAGGGGACGAGCAGTACTTC. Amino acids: CASSEWVGGRGDEQYF.

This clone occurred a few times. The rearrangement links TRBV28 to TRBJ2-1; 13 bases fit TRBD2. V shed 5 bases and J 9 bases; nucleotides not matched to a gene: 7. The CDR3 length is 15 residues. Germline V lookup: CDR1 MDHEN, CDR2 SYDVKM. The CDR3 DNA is TGTGCCAGCAGTCCCGGGACTAGCGGGAACGGTGAGCAGTTCTTC. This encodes CASSPGTSGNGEQFF.

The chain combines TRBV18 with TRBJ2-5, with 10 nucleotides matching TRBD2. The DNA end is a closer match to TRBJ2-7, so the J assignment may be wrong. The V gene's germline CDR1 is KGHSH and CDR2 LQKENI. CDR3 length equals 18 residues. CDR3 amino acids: CASSPQGGLDSGRYEQYF. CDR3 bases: TGTGCCAGCTCACCGCAAGGGGGTTTAGATAGCGGGAGGTACGAGCAGTACTTC.

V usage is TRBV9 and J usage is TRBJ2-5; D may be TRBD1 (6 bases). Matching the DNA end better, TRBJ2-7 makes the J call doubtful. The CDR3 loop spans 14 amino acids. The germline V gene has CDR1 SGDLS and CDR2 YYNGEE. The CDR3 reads CASSVGQASYEQYF. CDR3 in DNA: TGTGCCAGCAGCGTAGGACAGGCCTCCTACGAGCAGTACTTC.

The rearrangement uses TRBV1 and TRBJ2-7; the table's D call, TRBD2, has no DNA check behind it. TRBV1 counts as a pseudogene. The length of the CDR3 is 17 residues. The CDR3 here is CTSSRTVRLADTYEQYF. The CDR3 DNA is TGCACCAGCAGCCGCACTGTTAGACTAGCTGATACTTACGAGCAGTACTTC.